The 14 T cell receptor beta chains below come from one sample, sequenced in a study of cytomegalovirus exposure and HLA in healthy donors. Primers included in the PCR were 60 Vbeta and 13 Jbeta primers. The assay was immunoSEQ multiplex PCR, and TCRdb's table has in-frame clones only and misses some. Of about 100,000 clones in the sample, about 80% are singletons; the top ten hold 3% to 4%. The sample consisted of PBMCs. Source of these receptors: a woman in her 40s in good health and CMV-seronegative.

This CDR3 reads CASRERRGGNTIYF. CDR3 bases: TGTGCCAGCAGGGAGAGGAGGGGTGGAAACACCATATATTTT. The V gene is TRBV2, the J gene TRBJ1-3; the D gene is possibly TRBD1 (5 bases). The V gene lost 6 bases and the J gene lost 3 bases, with 12 bases spanning the gap. The CDR3 loop spans 14 amino acids. Germline values: CDR1 SNHLY, CDR2 FYNNEI.

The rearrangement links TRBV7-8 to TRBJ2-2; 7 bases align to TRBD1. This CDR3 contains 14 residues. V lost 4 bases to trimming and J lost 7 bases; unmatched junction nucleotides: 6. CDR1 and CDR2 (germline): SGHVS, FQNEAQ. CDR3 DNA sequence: TGTGCCAGCAGCTCACAGGGGCAACACGGGGAGCTGTTTTTT. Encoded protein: CASSSQGQHGELFF.

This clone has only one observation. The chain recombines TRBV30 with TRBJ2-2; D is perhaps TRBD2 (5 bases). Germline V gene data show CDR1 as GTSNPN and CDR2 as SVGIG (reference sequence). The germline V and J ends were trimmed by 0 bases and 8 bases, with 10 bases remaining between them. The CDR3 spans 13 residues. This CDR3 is CAWSVRPGGELFF. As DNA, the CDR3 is TGTGCCTGGAGTGTACGTCCGGGGGGGGAGCTGTTTTTT.

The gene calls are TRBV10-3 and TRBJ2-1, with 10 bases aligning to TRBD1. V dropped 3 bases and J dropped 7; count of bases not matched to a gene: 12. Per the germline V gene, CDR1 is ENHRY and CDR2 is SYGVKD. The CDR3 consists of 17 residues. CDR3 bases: TGTGCCATCAGTGACCCCATGACAGGGGGCGGTAGGAATGAGCAGTTCTTC. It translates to CAISDPMTGGGRNEQFF.

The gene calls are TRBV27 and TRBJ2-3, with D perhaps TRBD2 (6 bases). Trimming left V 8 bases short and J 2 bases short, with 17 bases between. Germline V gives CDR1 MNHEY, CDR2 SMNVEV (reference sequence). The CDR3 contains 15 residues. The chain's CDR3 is CASGERRGVTDTQYF. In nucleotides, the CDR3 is TGTGCCAGCGGGGAAAGGCGGGGCGTCACAGATACGCAGTATTTT.

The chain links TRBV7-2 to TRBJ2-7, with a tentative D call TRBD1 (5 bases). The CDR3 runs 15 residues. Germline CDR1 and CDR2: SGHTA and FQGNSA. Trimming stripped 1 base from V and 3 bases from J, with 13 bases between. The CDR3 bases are TGTGCCAGCAGCTTAGAGGCAGGGCGAGGCTACGAGCAGTACTTC. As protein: CASSLEAGRGYEQYF.

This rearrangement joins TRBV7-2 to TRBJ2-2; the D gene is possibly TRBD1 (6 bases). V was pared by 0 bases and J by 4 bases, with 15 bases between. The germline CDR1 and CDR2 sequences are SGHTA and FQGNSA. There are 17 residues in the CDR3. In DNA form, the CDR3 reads TGTGCCAGCAGCTTAGCGACAGGAGTAAGGGGCACCGGGGAGCTGTTTTTT. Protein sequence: CASSLATGVRGTGELFF. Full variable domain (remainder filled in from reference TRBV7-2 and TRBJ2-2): GAGVSQSPSNKVTEKGKDVELRCDPISGHTALYWYRQSLGQGLEFLIYFQGNSAPDKSGLPSDRFSAERTGGSVSTLTIQRTQQEDSAVYLCASSLATGVRGTGELFFGEGSRLTVL.

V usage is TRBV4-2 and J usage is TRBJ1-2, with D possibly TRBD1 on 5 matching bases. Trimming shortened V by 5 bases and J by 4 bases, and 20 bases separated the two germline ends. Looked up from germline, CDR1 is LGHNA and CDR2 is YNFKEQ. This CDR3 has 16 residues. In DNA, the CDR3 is TGTGCCAGCAGCACCGAGGGGAGGCAGGCAGGCTATGGCTACACCTTC. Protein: CASSTEGRQAGYGYTF.

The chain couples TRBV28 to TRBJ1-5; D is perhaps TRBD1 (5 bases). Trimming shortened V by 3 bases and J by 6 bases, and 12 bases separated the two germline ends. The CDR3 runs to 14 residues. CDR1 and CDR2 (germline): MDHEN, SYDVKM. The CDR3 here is CASSLGGGSQPQHF. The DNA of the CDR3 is TGTGCCAGCAGTTTGGGGGGGGGTAGTCAGCCCCAGCATTTT.

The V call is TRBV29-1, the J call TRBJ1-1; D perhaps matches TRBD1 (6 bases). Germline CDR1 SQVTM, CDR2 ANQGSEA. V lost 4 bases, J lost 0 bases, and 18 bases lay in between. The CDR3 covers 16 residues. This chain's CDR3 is CSVGAGGGPMNTEAFF. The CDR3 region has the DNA TGCAGCGTTGGTGCCGGGGGGGGGCCAATGAACACTGAAGCTTTCTTT.

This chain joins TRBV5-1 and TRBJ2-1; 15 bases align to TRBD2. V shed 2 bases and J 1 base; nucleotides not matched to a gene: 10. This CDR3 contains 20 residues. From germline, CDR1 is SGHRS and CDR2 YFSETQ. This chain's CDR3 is CASSFFAGLAGGVSYNEQFF. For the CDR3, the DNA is TGCGCCAGCAGCTTTTTCGCGGGACTAGCGGGAGGAGTATCCTACAATGAGCAGTTCTTC.

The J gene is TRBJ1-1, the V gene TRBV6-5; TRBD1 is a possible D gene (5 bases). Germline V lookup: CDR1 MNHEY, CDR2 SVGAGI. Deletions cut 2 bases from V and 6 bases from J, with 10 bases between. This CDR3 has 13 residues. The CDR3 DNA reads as TGTGCCAGCAGTTACGAACAGGTGTCTGAAGCTTTCTTT. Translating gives CASSYEQVSEAFF.

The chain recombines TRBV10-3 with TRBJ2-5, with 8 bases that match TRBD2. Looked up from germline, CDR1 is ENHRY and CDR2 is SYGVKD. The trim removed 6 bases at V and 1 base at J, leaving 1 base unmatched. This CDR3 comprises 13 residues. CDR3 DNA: TGTGCCATCAGGGGGACTAGCCAAGAGACCCAGTACTTC. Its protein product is CAIRGTSQETQYF.

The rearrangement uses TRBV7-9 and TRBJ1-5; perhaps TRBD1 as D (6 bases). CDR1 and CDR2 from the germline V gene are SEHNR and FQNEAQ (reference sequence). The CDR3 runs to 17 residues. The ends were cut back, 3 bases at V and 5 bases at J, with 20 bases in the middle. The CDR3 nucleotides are TGTGCCAGCAGCTTTACCTCGGGGGGCTGGGAAGATCAGCCCCAGCATTTT. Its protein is CASSFTSGGWEDQPQHF.